These 20 T cell receptor beta chains came from one sample sequenced in a study of blood T cell repertoires in COVID-19. Using immunoSEQ multiplex PCR, the repertoire was profiled, and TCRdb retains in-frame clones only, with some absent. The top ten hold about 4.5% of the sample, which has 130,000 or so clones, around 89% seen once. Material for sequencing was peripheral blood. Receptors originate from a man in his 60s with COVID-19, enrolled during active disease.

The rearrangement joins TRBV6-5 to TRBJ1-6; 7 nucleotides line up with TRBD1. Unmatched junction bases numbered 4, after V lost 4 bases and J lost 7 bases. Per the germline V gene, CDR1 is MNHEY and CDR2 is SVGAGI. CDR3 length: 14 residues. The CDR3 region has the DNA TGTGCCAGCAGTTCCTACAGGGGAAATTCACCCCTCCACTTT. Translated, it gives CASSSYRGNSPLHF.

The chain recombines TRBV19 with TRBJ1-5; TRBD1 is a possible D gene (5 bases). Germline V CDR1 and CDR2: LNHDA, SQIVND (reference sequence). The V and J ends lost 3 bases and 3 bases respectively, with 12 bases between them. This CDR3 has 15 residues. The CDR3 here is CASSIPRQSNQPQHF. CDR3 bases: TGTGCCAGTAGTATCCCCAGACAGTCCAATCAGCCCCAGCATTTT.

This CDR3 reads CASRRQGWTGYTF. The CDR3 DNA follows: TGTGCCAGCAGGCGACAGGGGTGGACTGGCTACACCTTC. The J gene is TRBJ1-2, the V gene TRBV28, with 8 bases that match TRBD1. This CDR3 is built from 13 residues. Germline CDR1 and CDR2: MDHEN and SYDVKM. V trimming: 6 bases; J trimming: 7 bases; junction bases outside the gene matches: 7.

The chain is built from TRBV6-5 and TRBJ2-7; D may be TRBD1 (5 bases). Looked up from germline, CDR1 is MNHEY and CDR2 is SVGAGI. V was clipped by 7 bases and J by 2 bases, with 12 bases between them. CDR3 length: 13 residues. The chain's CDR3 is CASILDSPYEQYF. DNA of the CDR3: TGTGCCAGCATTCTAGACAGCCCCTACGAGCAGTACTTC.

This chain joins TRBV5-6 and TRBJ1-2; D unresolved. Germline V gene lookup returns CDR1 SGHDT and CDR2 YYEEEE. CDR3 length equals 11 residues. Trimming stripped 4 bases from V and 6 bases from J, with 7 bases between. The CDR3 spells CASSAGDGYTF. The DNA of the CDR3 is TGTGCCAGCAGCGCCGGAGATGGCTACACCTTC.

The chain recombines TRBV6-5 with TRBJ2-1, with TRBD2 matching 10 bases. The CDR3 spans 15 residues. The germline CDR1 and CDR2 sequences are MNHEY and SVGAGI. V was clipped by 7 bases and J by 6 bases; unmatched bases: 9. The CDR3 nucleotides are TGTGCCAGCAATTCCCCTAGCGGGGGTCGCAATGAGCAGTTCTTC. Protein product: CASNSPSGGRNEQFF.

V usage is TRBV2 and J usage is TRBJ1-2; 7 bases are shared with TRBD1. The CDR3 consists of 14 residues. The germline CDR1 and CDR2 sequences are SNHLY and FYNNEI. J was trimmed by 7 bases and V by 6 bases; bases with no gene match: 11. Written as DNA, the CDR3 is TGTGCCAGCAGGGAACAGGGGCCGTCATCTGGCTACACCTTC. Its protein is CASREQGPSSGYTF.

For the CDR3, the DNA is TGTGCCATCAAGGAGGGACAGGGCACGTACACTGAAGCTTTCTTT. It translates to CAIKEGQGTYTEAFF. V gene TRBV7-9 combines with J gene TRBJ1-1; the match to TRBD1 covers 9 bases. Germline V gene lookup returns CDR1 SEHNR and CDR2 FQNEAQ (reference sequence). This CDR3 is 15 amino acids long. With V trimmed by 10 bases and J by 3 bases, 12 bases remained unmatched.

This chain connects TRBV9 to TRBJ1-5, with TRBD1 matching over 7 bases. Germline CDR1 and CDR2: SGDLS and YYNGEE. The trim removed 0 bases at V and 5 bases at J, leaving 5 bases unmatched. CDR3 size: 15 residues. The CDR3 here is CASSVGGGQDQPQHF. The CDR3 DNA is TGTGCCAGCAGCGTAGGGGGTGGACAGGATCAGCCCCAGCATTTT. The variable domain in full, completed from reference TRBV9 and TRBJ1-5, reads DSGVTQTPKHLITATGQRVTLRCSPRSGDLSVYWYQQSLDQGLQFLIQYYNGEERAKGNILERFSAQQFPDLHSELNLSSLELGDSALYFCASSVGGGQDQPQHFGDGTRLSIL.

This clone was recorded only once. The chain joins TRBV4-2 to TRBJ2-1; D may be TRBD1 (6 bases). The CDR3 consists of 13 residues. In germline, CDR1 is LGHNA, CDR2 YNFKEQ. V dropped 6 bases and J dropped 5 bases, with 11 bases sitting between them. The CDR3 nucleotides read TGTGCCAGCAGGACAGGTCCCAACAATGAGCAGTTCTTC. It encodes CASRTGPNNEQFF.

The chain couples TRBV4-3 to TRBJ1-4; D possibly corresponds to TRBD1 (5 bases). Germline V CDR1 and CDR2: LGHNA, YSLEER. Trimming removed 2 bases from V and 8 bases from J, with 18 bases in between. The length of the CDR3 is 16 residues. CDR3 region: CASSQTGRGVWEKLFF. CDR3 DNA: TGCGCCAGCAGCCAAACTGGCCGGGGGGTTTGGGAAAAACTGTTTTTT.

J is TRBJ1-5 and V is TRBV7-6; 7 bases are shared with TRBD1. The CDR3 covers 15 residues. The trim removed 1 base at V and 7 bases at J, leaving 7 bases unmatched. Germline lookup yields CDR1 SGHVS and CDR2 FNYEAQ. CDR3 nucleotides: TGTGCCAGCAGCTTAGGGCAGGGGGTAAGACAGCCCCAGCATTTT. Translation gives CASSLGQGVRQPQHF. Using reference TRBV7-6 and TRBJ1-5 for the parts outside the CDR3, the full variable domain is GAGVSQSPRYKVTKRGQDVALRCDPISGHVSLYWYRQALGQGPEFLTYFNYEAQQDKSGLPNDRFSAERPEGSISTLTIQRTEQRDSAMYRCASSLGQGVRQPQHFGDGTRLSIL.

The V and J genes are TRBV30 and TRBJ1-1; TRBD1 aligns across 9 bases. The CDR3 spans 14 residues. V shed 4 bases and J 10 bases; nucleotides not matched to a gene: 13. The V gene's germline CDR1 is GTSNPN and CDR2 SVGIG (reference sequence). Here the CDR3 reads CAWTIGTGNLPAFF. The CDR3 coding sequence is TGTGCCTGGACCATTGGGACAGGGAATCTTCCAGCTTTCTTT.

The chain uses TRBV5-4 and TRBJ2-7, with 7 bases lining up with TRBD1. Germline CDR1 is SGHNT and CDR2 is YYREEE (reference sequence). This CDR3 comprises 15 residues. Germline trimming cut 4 bases from V and 5 bases from J; bases unmatched to any gene: 12. CDR3 protein: CASSPGHRGINEQYF. CDR3 nucleotide sequence: TGTGCCAGCAGCCCGGGTCACAGGGGTATCAACGAGCAGTACTTC.

This clone was seen just once. This rearrangement joins TRBV10-3 to TRBJ1-2, with D hard to call. The CDR3 has 14 amino acids. The germline V gene has CDR1 ENHRY and CDR2 SYGVKD. The V and J ends lost 0 bases and 7 bases respectively, with 12 bases between them. The CDR3 here is CAISESRALGGYTF. The CDR3 bases are TGTGCCATCAGTGAGTCAAGAGCCCTTGGTGGCTACACCTTC.

This clone appeared once. The chain employs TRBV5-1 and TRBJ2-5; the D is unclear. Germline values: CDR1 SGHRS, CDR2 YFSETQ. The CDR3 is made up of 12 amino acids. The V gene lost 4 bases and the J gene lost 5 bases, with 9 bases spanning the gap. The CDR3 bases are TGCGCCAGCAGCCTCCTCTCGGAGACCCAGTACTTC. Residues: CASSLLSETQYF.

The chain has TRBV19 and TRBJ2-7; 7 nucleotides match TRBD1. CDR3 length: 14 residues. Germline loops: CDR1 LNHDA, CDR2 SQIVND (reference sequence). V was clipped by 2 bases and J by 6 bases; unmatched bases: 7. The CDR3: CASSINKGATEQYF. The CDR3 DNA is TGTGCCAGTAGTATAAATAAGGGGGCCACCGAGCAGTACTTC.

V is TRBV12-3 or TRBV12-4 and J is TRBJ1-2; possible D gene TRBD1, 6 bases. The CDR3 runs to 12 residues. V dropped 7 bases and J dropped 7 bases, with 13 bases sitting between them. CDR3 loop: CASKTGFGGYTF. CDR3 nucleotide sequence: TGTGCCAGCAAAACAGGGTTTGGTGGCTACACCTTC.

This chain connects TRBV6-4 to TRBJ2-2; 7 bases align to TRBD2. Germline V gene lookup returns CDR1 MRHNA and CDR2 SNTAGT. There are 16 residues in the CDR3. The J segment lost 5 bases and the V segment lost 7 bases, leaving 13 bases of the junction unmatched. For the CDR3, the DNA is TGTGCCAGCATCAACGGGGGGACCGGAGGAACCGGGGAGCTGTTTTTT. Translating it yields CASINGGTGGTGELFF.

This chain joins TRBV9 and TRBJ1-3, with no clear D. Trimming removed 1 base at V and 7 bases at J, with 15 bases between. In germline, CDR1 is SGDLS, CDR2 YYNGEE. The CDR3 contains 15 residues. The CDR3 DNA reads TGTGCCAGCAGCGTATACGCGGGTGCTGACAACACCATATATTTT. Translated, it gives CASSVYAGADNTIYF.